The 5 T cell receptor beta chains listed next were all sequenced from one sample in a study of T cell responses to AZD1222 COVID-19 vaccine. TCRdb keeps only in-frame clones here, not all; method: immunoSEQ multiplex PCR. Here the sample spans about 97,000 clones, more than 85% being singletons. Sequencing used peripheral blood, obtained on day 0 of AZD1222 vaccination. The receptors shown here come from an adult in good health.

The chain employs TRBV28 and TRBJ1-2; maybe TRBD1 (5 bases). V was clipped by 4 bases and J by 7 bases, with 19 bases between them. Germline CDR1 MDHEN, CDR2 SYDVKM. The CDR3 is made up of 15 amino acids. In DNA form, the CDR3 reads TGTGCCAGCAGTTCCCATGACCGGGGCGGGGGTGGCTACACCTTC. Protein sequence: CASSSHDRGGGGYTF.

V gene TRBV10-3 combines with J gene TRBJ1-5; D perhaps matches TRBD1 (5 bases). Germline V gives CDR1 ENHRY, CDR2 SYGVKD. Trimming removed 2 bases at V and 7 bases at J, with 9 bases between. The CDR3 sequence is 13 residues long. The CDR3: CAISEGRGQPQHF. CDR3 in DNA: TGTGCCATCAGTGAGGGGCGGGGGCAGCCCCAGCATTTT.

For the CDR3, the DNA is TGTGCCACCAGCAGAGGGCTCGGGACTAGCGGGAGGTCCTACGAGCAGTACTTC. Amino acid sequence: CATSRGLGTSGRSYEQYF. The chain uses TRBV15 and TRBJ2-7, with 15 nucleotides matching TRBD2. CDR3 size: 18 residues. In germline, CDR1 is LNHNV, CDR2 YYDKDF (reference sequence). V shed 1 base and J 1 base; nucleotides not matched to a gene: 5.

The CDR3 loop reads CASSQGPRDGGSDTQYF. In DNA, the CDR3 is TGTGCCAGCAGCCAAGGCCCACGGGACGGTGGGTCAGATACGCAGTATTTT. The J gene is TRBJ2-3, the V gene TRBV3-1 (or the pseudogene TRBV3-2); the D call may be TRBD1 or TRBD2 (5 bases each). Trimming pared 1 base from V and 4 bases from J, leaving 18 bases between. CDR3 length: 17 residues. CDR1 LGHDT and CDR2 YNNKEL come from the germline V gene (reference sequence).

The chain employs TRBV7-2 and TRBJ1-2; 7 positions match TRBD1. Per germline, CDR1 SGHTA and CDR2 FQGNSA. This CDR3 is 15 amino acids long. V was pared by 2 bases and J by 5 bases, with 8 bases of the junction left unmatched. CDR3: CASSLIGTDPYGYTF. The CDR3 DNA follows: TGTGCCAGCAGCTTAATAGGGACAGACCCTTATGGCTACACCTTC.